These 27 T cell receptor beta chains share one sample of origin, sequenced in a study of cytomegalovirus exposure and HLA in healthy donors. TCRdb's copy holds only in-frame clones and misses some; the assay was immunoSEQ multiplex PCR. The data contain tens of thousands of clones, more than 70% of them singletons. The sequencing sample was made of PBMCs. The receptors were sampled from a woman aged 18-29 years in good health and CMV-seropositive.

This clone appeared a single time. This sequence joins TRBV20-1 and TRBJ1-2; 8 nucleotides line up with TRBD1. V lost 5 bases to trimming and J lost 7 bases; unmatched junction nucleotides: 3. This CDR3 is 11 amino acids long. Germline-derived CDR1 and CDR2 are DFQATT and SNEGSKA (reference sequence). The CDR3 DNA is TGCAGTGCTCGAGGACAGGGTGGCTACACCTTC. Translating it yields CSARGQGGYTF.

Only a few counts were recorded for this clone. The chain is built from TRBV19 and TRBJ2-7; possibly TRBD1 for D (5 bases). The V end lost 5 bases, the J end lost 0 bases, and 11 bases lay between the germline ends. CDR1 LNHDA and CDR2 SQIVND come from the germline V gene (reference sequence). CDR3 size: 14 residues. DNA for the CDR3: TGTGCCAGTAGTCCGCAGGGCAACTCCTACGAGCAGTACTTC. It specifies CASSPQGNSYEQYF.

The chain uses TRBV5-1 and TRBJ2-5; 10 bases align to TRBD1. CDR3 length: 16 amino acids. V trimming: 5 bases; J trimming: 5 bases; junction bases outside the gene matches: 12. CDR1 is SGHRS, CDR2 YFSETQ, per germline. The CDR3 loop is CASSPSRQGAGETQYF. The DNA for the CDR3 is TGCGCCAGCAGTCCTAGTCGACAGGGGGCGGGGGAGACCCAGTACTTC.

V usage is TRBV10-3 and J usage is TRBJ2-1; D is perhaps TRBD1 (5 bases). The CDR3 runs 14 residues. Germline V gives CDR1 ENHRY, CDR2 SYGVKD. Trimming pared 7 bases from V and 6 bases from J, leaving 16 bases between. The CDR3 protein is CAITATRGVNEQFF. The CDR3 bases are TGTGCCATCACCGCCACAAGGGGTGTCAATGAGCAGTTCTTC.

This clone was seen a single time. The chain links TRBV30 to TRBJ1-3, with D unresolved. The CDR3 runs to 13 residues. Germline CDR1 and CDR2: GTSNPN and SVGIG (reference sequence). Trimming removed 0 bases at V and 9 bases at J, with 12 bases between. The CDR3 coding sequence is TGTGCCTGGAGTGTAACGAGGTTGGGCACCATATATTTT. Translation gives CAWSVTRLGTIYF.

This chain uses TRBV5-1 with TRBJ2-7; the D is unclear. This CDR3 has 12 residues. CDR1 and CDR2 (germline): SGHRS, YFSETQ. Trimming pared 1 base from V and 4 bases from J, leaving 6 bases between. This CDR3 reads CASSLPGYEQYF. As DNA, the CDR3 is TGCGCCAGCAGCTTGCCGGGTTACGAGCAGTACTTC.

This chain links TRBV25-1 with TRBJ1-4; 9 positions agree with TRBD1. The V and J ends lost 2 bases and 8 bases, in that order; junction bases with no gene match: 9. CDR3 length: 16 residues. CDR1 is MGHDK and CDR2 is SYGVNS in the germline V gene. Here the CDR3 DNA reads TGTGCCAGCAGTGAACCTACAGGGACAGGGAGGGAAAAACTGTTTTTT. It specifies CASSEPTGTGREKLFF.

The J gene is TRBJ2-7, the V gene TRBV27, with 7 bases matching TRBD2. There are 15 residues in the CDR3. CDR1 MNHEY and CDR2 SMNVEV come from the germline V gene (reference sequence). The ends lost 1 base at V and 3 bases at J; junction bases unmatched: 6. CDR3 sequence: CASSLWGGLSYEQYF. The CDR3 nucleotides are TGTGCCAGCAGTTTATGGGGGGGACTTAGCTACGAGCAGTACTTC.

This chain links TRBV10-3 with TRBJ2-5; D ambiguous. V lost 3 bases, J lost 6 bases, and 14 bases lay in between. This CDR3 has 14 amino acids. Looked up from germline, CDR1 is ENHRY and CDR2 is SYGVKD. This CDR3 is CAISDETLAKTQYF. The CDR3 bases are TGTGCCATCAGTGACGAGACACTGGCTAAGACCCAGTACTTC.

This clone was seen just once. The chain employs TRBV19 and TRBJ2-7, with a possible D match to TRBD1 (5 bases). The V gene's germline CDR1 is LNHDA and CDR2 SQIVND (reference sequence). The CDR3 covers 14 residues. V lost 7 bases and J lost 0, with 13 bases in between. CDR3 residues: CASKGQGVSYEQYF. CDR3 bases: TGTGCCAGTAAAGGGCAGGGCGTCTCCTACGAGCAGTACTTC.

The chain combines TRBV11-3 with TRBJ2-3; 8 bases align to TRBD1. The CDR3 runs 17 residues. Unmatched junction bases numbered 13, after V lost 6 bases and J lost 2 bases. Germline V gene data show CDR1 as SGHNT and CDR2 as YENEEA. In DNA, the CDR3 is TGTGCCAGCAGTCCCTCGATTCGGACAGGGTCCACAGATACGCAGTATTTT. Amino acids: CASSPSIRTGSTDTQYF.

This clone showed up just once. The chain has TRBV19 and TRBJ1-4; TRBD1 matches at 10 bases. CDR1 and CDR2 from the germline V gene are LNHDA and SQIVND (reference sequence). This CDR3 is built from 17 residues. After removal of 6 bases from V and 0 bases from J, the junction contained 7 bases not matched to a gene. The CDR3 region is CASSLNGQGATNEKLFF. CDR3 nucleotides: TGTGCCAGTAGCCTGAATGGACAGGGGGCAACTAATGAAAAACTGTTTTTT.

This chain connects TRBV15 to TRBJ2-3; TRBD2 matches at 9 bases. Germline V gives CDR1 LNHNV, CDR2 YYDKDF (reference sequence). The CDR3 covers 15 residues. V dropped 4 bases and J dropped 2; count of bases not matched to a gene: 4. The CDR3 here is CATSTGLANTDTQYF. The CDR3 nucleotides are TGTGCCACCAGCACAGGACTAGCGAACACAGATACGCAGTATTTT. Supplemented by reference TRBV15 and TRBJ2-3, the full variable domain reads DAMVIQNPRYQVTQFGKPVTLSCSQTLNHNVMYWYQQKSSQAPKLLFHYYDKDFNNEADTPDNFQSRRPNTSFCFLDIRSPGLGDTAMYLCATSTGLANTDTQYFGPGTRLTVL.

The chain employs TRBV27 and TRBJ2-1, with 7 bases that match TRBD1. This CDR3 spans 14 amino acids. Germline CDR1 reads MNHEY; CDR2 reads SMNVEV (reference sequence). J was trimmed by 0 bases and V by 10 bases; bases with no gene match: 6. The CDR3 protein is CATNRGSSYNEQFF. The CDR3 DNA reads TGTGCCACCAACAGGGGAAGCTCCTACAATGAGCAGTTCTTC.

The CDR3 sequence: CASRLADTEAFF. The DNA of the CDR3 is TGTGCCAGCAGGCTGGCAGACACTGAAGCTTTCTTT. The V gene is TRBV6-6, the J gene TRBJ1-1; D unresolved. Germline assignment: CDR1 MNHNY and CDR2 SVGAGI (reference sequence). The V gene lost 6 bases and the J gene lost 3 bases, with 8 bases spanning the gap. The CDR3 spans 12 residues.

CDR3 amino acids: CASSQDERGGGELFF. The CDR3, as DNA: TGCGCCAGCAGCCAAGATGAGAGGGGGGGCGGGGAGCTGTTTTTT. The chain employs TRBV4-1 and TRBJ2-2, with D perhaps TRBD2 (7 bases). CDR1 MGHRA and CDR2 YSYEKL come from the germline V gene. V lost 0 bases, J lost 7 bases, and 12 bases lay in between. CDR3 size: 15 residues.

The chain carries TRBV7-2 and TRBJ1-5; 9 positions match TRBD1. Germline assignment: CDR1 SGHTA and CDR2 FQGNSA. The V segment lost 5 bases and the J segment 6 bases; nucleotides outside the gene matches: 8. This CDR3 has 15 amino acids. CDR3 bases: TGTGCCAGCAGCCCAGGACAGGGGCTTCGTCAGCCCCAGCATTTT. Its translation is CASSPGQGLRQPQHF.

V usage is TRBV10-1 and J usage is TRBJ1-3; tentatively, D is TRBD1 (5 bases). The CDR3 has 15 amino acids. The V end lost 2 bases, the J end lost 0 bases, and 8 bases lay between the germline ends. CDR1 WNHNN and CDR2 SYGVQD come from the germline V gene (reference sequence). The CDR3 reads CASSERGDSGNTIYF. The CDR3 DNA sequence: TGCGCCAGCAGTGAGCGGGGGGACTCTGGAAACACCATATATTTT.

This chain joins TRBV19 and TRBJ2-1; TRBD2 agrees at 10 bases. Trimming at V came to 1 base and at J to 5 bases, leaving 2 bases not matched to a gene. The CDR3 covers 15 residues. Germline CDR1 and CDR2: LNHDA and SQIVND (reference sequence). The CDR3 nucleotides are TGTGCCAGTAGTATAGGTAGCGGGAGGAACAATGAGCAGTTCTTC. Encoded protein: CASSIGSGRNNEQFF.

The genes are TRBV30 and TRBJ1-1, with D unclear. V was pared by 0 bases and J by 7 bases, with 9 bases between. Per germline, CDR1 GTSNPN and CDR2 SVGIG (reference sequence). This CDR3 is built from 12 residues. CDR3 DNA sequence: TGTGCCTGGAGTGTTAGTCGGGTTGAAGCTTTCTTT. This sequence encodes CAWSVSRVEAFF.

The CDR3 sequence is CASSTGTGNSPLHF. The CDR3 bases are TGTGCCAGCAGTACCGGGACAGGTAATTCACCCCTCCACTTT. The chain has TRBV27 and TRBJ1-6, with TRBD1 matching over 8 bases. Germline V lookup: CDR1 MNHEY, CDR2 SMNVEV (reference sequence). The CDR3 length is 14 residues. V shed 5 bases and J 6 bases; nucleotides not matched to a gene: 3.

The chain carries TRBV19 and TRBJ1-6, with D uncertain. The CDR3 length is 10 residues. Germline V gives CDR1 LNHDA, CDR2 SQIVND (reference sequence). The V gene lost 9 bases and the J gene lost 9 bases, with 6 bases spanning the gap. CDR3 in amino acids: CASGSSPLHF. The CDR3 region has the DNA TGTGCCAGCGGGAGTTCACCCCTCCACTTT.

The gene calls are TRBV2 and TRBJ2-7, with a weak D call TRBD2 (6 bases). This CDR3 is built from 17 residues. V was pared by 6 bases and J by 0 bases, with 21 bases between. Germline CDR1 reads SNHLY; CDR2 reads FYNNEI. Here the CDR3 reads CASSPGLAALSSYEQYF. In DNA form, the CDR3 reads TGTGCCAGCAGCCCCGGCTTAGCGGCCTTAAGCTCCTACGAGCAGTACTTC.

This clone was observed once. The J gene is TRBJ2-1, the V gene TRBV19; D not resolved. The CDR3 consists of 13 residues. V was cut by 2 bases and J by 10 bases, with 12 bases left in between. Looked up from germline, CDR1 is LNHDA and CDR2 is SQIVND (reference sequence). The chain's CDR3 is CASSIYGPKEQFF. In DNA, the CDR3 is TGTGCCAGTAGTATATATGGCCCCAAAGAGCAGTTCTTC.

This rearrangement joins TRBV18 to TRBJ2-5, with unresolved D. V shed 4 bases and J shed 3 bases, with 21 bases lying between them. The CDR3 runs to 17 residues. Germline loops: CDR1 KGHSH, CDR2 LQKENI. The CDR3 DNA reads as TGTGCCAGCTCACAACCTGGATCCAAGCCGGGTGAAGAGACCCAGTACTTC. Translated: CASSQPGSKPGEETQYF.

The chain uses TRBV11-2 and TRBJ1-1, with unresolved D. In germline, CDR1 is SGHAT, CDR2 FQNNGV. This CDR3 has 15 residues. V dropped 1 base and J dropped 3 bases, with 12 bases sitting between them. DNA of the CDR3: TGTGCCAGCAGCTTAGGGCAGTTGGCGGACACTGAAGCTTTCTTT. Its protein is CASSLGQLADTEAFF. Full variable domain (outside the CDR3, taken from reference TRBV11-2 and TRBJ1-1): EAGVAQSPRYKIIEKRQSVAFWCNPISGHATLYWYQQILGQGPKLLIQFQNNGVVDDSQLPKDRFSAERLKGVDSTLKIQPAKLEDSAVYLCASSLGQLADTEAFFGQGTRLTVV.

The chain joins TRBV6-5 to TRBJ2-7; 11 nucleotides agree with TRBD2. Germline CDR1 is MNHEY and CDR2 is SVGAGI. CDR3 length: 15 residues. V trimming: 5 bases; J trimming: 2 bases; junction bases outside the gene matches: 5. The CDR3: CASSPGTSGTYEQYF. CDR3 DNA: TGTGCCAGCAGTCCCGGGACTAGCGGAACCTACGAGCAGTACTTC.